This T cell receptor (beta chain) was sequenced for a study of cytomegalovirus exposure and HLA in healthy donors. General observations from the study: Most observed TCR sequences were rare, whereas some public TCRs were detected in many donors. As confirmed in vitro, a few CMV-associated chains were specific for CMV antigens. That first-cohort TCR clusters tended to co-occur in the roughly 130 validation repertoires was found in a later analysis.

V lost 5 bases and J lost 2, with 18 bases in between. CDR1 and CDR2 (germline): SGHVS, FQNEAQ. The CDR3 runs 16 residues. This clone was seen just once. The antigen remains unidentified. The data were produced by immunoSEQ multiplex PCR, yet TCRdb's version contains in-frame clones alone and is incomplete. The top ten clones hold 0.67% of a sample with about 110,000 clones, 90% to 96% of them seen once. This rearrangement joins TRBV7-8 to TRBJ2-5; D is ambiguous. The receptor was isolated from a woman aged 18-29 years in good health and CMV-seronegative. The sequenced sample was PBMCs. The CDR3 protein is CASSPKLPFAQETQYF. CDR3 DNA: TGTGCCAGCAGCCCGAAACTTCCGTTTGCGCAAGAGACCCAGTACTTC.